The 26 T cell receptor beta chains listed next were all sequenced from one sample in a study of blood T cell repertoires in COVID-19. Generated by immunoSEQ multiplex PCR, the TCRdb table keeps only in-frame clones and is missing some. Found here are roughly 200,000 clones, roughly 88% of them singletons; the top ten hold under 15%. Sequences were obtained from peripheral blood. These receptors all stem from a human donor in a cohort sampled during active COVID-19.

This clone was found a few times. The genes are TRBV27 and TRBJ2-7; weak D call: TRBD1 (5 bases). V shed 3 bases and J shed 4 bases, with 10 bases lying between them. This CDR3 contains 13 residues. From germline, CDR1 is MNHEY and CDR2 SMNVEV (reference sequence). The CDR3 DNA reads TGTGCCAGCAGTTTCAATACAGGATACGAGCAGTACTTC. It translates to CASSFNTGYEQYF.

This chain joins TRBV6-5 and TRBJ2-5, with D uncertain. From germline, CDR1 is MNHEY and CDR2 SVGAGI. V was cut by 2 bases and J by 7 bases, with 11 bases left in between. This CDR3 region has 13 residues. This CDR3 reads CASSYTTRGTQYF. The CDR3 DNA reads TGTGCCAGCAGTTACACGACACGTGGGACCCAGTACTTC.

The chain combines TRBV5-1 with TRBJ2-5; 7 bases line up with TRBD2. The CDR3 covers 16 residues. The V gene end was trimmed by 0 bases and the J gene end by 5 bases; junction bases not matched to a gene: 10. CDR1 is SGHRS, CDR2 YFSETQ, per germline. The chain's CDR3 is CASSLALTSLRETQYF. In DNA form, the CDR3 reads TGCGCCAGCAGCTTGGCTCTGACTAGCCTGCGGGAGACCCAGTACTTC. The full variable domain, its missing parts supplied by reference TRBV5-1 and TRBJ2-5, is KAGVTQTPRYLIKTRGQQVTLSCSPISGHRSVSWYQQTPGQGLQFLFEYFSETQRNKGNFPGRFSGRQFSNSRSEMNVSTLELGDSALYLCASSLALTSLRETQYFGPGTRLLVL.

The chain carries TRBV7-9 and TRBJ2-5; 12 positions match TRBD1. V was clipped by 4 bases and J by 3 bases; unmatched bases: 6. Germline values: CDR1 SEHNR, CDR2 FQNEAQ (reference sequence). The CDR3 loop spans 16 amino acids. CDR3 loop: CASSYGGQGAEETQYF. The CDR3 DNA follows: TGTGCCAGCAGCTACGGGGGACAGGGGGCGGAAGAGACCCAGTACTTC.

The table lists this clone with a few counts. The rearrangement joins TRBV27 to TRBJ2-1; 9 nucleotides align to TRBD2. Per the germline V gene, CDR1 is MNHEY and CDR2 is SMNVEV (reference sequence). The J segment lost 4 bases and the V segment lost 5 bases, leaving 9 bases of the junction unmatched. This CDR3 is built from 16 residues. The CDR3 DNA reads as TGTGCCAGCAGTCTCACCGGGACTAGCCGTTACAATGAGCAGTTCTTC. Translating it yields CASSLTGTSRYNEQFF.

In the case of this clone: The same CDR3 arises from other DNA sequences in this sample as well. The chain carries TRBV5-1 and TRBJ2-7; D not resolved. Germline V CDR1 and CDR2: SGHRS, YFSETQ. V was pared by 4 bases and J by 0 bases, with 8 bases between. The CDR3 is made up of 13 amino acids. CDR3 region: CASSPTTSYEQYF. The CDR3 DNA sequence: TGCGCCAGCAGCCCGACAACCTCCTACGAGCAGTACTTC.

The chain is built from TRBV6-6 and TRBJ2-4; 12 nucleotides match TRBD2. This CDR3 is 20 amino acids long. The V segment lost 6 bases and the J segment 0 bases; nucleotides outside the gene matches: 15. Germline V lookup: CDR1 MNHNY, CDR2 SVGAGI (reference sequence). The DNA of the CDR3 is TGTGCCAGCAGCTTACTCCGCGGGCTAGCGGGAGGGATAGCCAAAAACATTCAGTACTTC. Translating gives CASSLLRGLAGGIAKNIQYF.

The rearrangement joins TRBV5-1 to TRBJ2-5; 7 nucleotides agree with TRBD1. The germline gives CDR1 SGHRS, CDR2 YFSETQ. This CDR3 is built from 15 residues. V dropped 4 bases and J dropped 1; count of bases not matched to a gene: 7. The CDR3 region has the DNA TGCGCCAGCAGCGGTGGGACAGCCCTCCAAGAGACCCAGTACTTC. Residues: CASSGGTALQETQYF.

The chain links TRBV11-2 to TRBJ2-1, with D possibly matching TRBD2 (5 bases). Trimming took 5 bases from V and 6 from J, leaving 17 bases between them. This CDR3 spans 15 amino acids. Looked up from germline, CDR1 is SGHAT and CDR2 is FQNNGV. The CDR3 DNA reads as TGTGCCAGCAGCCAAGTGCCGGGGAAGGGCAATGAGCAGTTCTTC. Amino acid sequence: CASSQVPGKGNEQFF.

The V gene is TRBV19, the J gene TRBJ2-5; maybe TRBD2 (6 bases). V lost 3 bases, J lost 2 bases, and 13 bases lay in between. This CDR3 comprises 15 residues. Germline V gives CDR1 LNHDA, CDR2 SQIVND (reference sequence). Here the CDR3 reads CASSMGTSYQETQYF. In nucleotides, the CDR3 is TGTGCCAGTAGTATGGGGACTTCCTATCAAGAGACCCAGTACTTC.

The V gene is TRBV3-1 (or the pseudogene TRBV3-2), the J gene TRBJ1-5; 7 bases align to TRBD1. The V gene end was trimmed by 6 bases and the J gene end by 5 bases; junction bases not matched to a gene: 4. This CDR3 contains 13 residues. Germline assignment: CDR1 LGHDT and CDR2 YNNKEL (reference sequence). Here the CDR3 reads CASSQGGYQPQHF. In DNA form, the CDR3 reads TGTGCCAGCAGTCAGGGGGGTTATCAGCCCCAGCATTTT.

CDR3 in DNA: TGTGCCAGCAGCCAAGACTGGCAGAGGGAGACCCAGTACTTC. This codes for CASSQDWQRETQYF. This sequence joins TRBV3-1 (or the pseudogene TRBV3-2) and TRBJ2-5; the D is unclear. The CDR3 sequence is 14 residues long. The V gene lost 0 bases and the J gene lost 5 bases, with 10 bases spanning the gap. Germline CDR1 is LGHDT and CDR2 is YNNKEL (reference sequence).

V usage is TRBV24-1 and J usage is TRBJ2-5, with 9 bases that match TRBD2. Germline V gene lookup returns CDR1 KGHDR and CDR2 SFDVKD. The junction had 2 bases not matched to a gene; V was cut back by 5 bases and J by 5 bases. This CDR3 is built from 13 residues. The CDR3 spells CATSGLAEETQYF. In DNA form, the CDR3 reads TGTGCCACCAGTGGACTAGCGGAGGAGACCCAGTACTTC.

This chain joins TRBV20-1 and TRBJ2-7; D not resolved. The CDR3 consists of 14 residues. CDR1 is DFQATT, CDR2 SNEGSKA, per germline (reference sequence). Trimming pared 3 bases from V and 2 bases from J, leaving 14 bases between. The CDR3 DNA is TGCAGTGCTAGTATACAGTTTGGGCCCTACGAGCAGTACTTC. As protein: CSASIQFGPYEQYF.

The chain joins TRBV28 to TRBJ1-4, with 7 nucleotides matching TRBD1. CDR1 and CDR2 from the germline V gene are MDHEN and SYDVKM. The CDR3 contains 17 residues. V shed 0 bases and J 6 bases; nucleotides not matched to a gene: 10. CDR3 in DNA: TGTGCCAGCAGTTTATGGGGCTGGAGACAGGGCGATGAAAAACTGTTTTTT. This sequence encodes CASSLWGWRQGDEKLFF.

This sequence joins TRBV30 and TRBJ2-2; D might be TRBD1 (6 bases). V lost 2 bases, J lost 5 bases, and 12 bases lay in between. The CDR3 spans 14 residues. Looked up from germline, CDR1 is GTSNPN and CDR2 is SVGIG (reference sequence). CDR3 DNA: TGTGCCTGGAGTACAGGGTTAGGGACCGGGGAGCTGTTTTTT. It encodes CAWSTGLGTGELFF.

The chain carries TRBV28 and TRBJ1-2; D uncertain. CDR1 and CDR2 from the germline V gene are MDHEN and SYDVKM. The CDR3 spans 13 residues. The germline V and J ends were trimmed by 1 base and 5 bases, with 8 bases remaining between them. The CDR3: CASSLLQEYGYTF. For the CDR3, the DNA is TGTGCCAGCAGTTTATTACAAGAATATGGCTACACCTTC.

The chain carries TRBV18 and TRBJ1-6; TRBD1 aligns across 7 bases. Unmatched junction bases numbered 13, after V lost 0 bases and J lost 2 bases. This CDR3 spans 20 amino acids. Germline CDR1 and CDR2: KGHSH and LQKENI. The DNA for the CDR3 is TGTGCCAGCTCACCACCAAGGGGGACAGTTCAGGGTGCCTATAATTCACCCCTCCACTTT. This sequence encodes CASSPPRGTVQGAYNSPLHF.

J is TRBJ2-2 and V is TRBV10-2, with 10 positions matching TRBD1. V lost 6 bases and J lost 6; bases outside the gene matches: 10. CDR3 length equals 16 residues. Per germline, CDR1 WSHSY and CDR2 SAAADI. The CDR3 bases are TGCGCCAGCAGAGTCGCGGGACAGGGGTACGCCGGGGAGCTGTTTTTT. Translation: CASRVAGQGYAGELFF.

This sequence joins TRBV6-1 and TRBJ2-7; 14 nucleotides align to TRBD2. The germline gives CDR1 MNHNS, CDR2 SASEGT. The CDR3 loop spans 16 amino acids. With V trimmed by 4 bases and J by 0 bases, 2 bases remained unmatched. The CDR3 region has the DNA TGTGCCAGCAGTGGGACTAGCGGGAGGAGCTCCTACGAGCAGTACTTC. Translated, it gives CASSGTSGRSSYEQYF.

This chain connects TRBV3-1 (or the pseudogene TRBV3-2) to TRBJ2-7; 8 bases are shared with TRBD1. The length of the CDR3 is 15 residues. V was clipped by 3 bases and J by 2 bases; unmatched bases: 6. Per the germline V gene, CDR1 is LGHDT and CDR2 is YNNKEL (reference sequence). CDR3 nucleotide sequence: TGTGCCAGCAGCCAGAGCCCACAGGGGGCCTACGAGCAGTACTTC. It specifies CASSQSPQGAYEQYF.

The chain couples TRBV24-1 to TRBJ2-3, with 7 bases matching TRBD1. Losses at the gene ends were 5 bases for V and 4 bases for J; bases not matched to a gene: 14. This CDR3 spans 17 amino acids. The V gene's germline CDR1 is KGHDR and CDR2 SFDVKD. CDR3 DNA sequence: TGTGCCACCAGTGGCCCCTTACAGGGGCAAAATCCAGATACGCAGTATTTT. Translated, it gives CATSGPLQGQNPDTQYF.

The V gene is TRBV19, the J gene TRBJ2-1; 12 bases match TRBD2. V shed 5 bases and J 4 bases; nucleotides not matched to a gene: 9. The V gene's germline CDR1 is LNHDA and CDR2 SQIVND (reference sequence). There are 17 residues in the CDR3. The CDR3 DNA sequence: TGTGCCAGTAGTTCACATCTAGCGGGAGGGATTTACAATGAGCAGTTCTTC. As protein: CASSSHLAGGIYNEQFF.

This clone turned up a few times. V is TRBV7-6 and J is TRBJ2-3; 8 positions agree with TRBD1. V was clipped by 6 bases and J by 0 bases; unmatched bases: 5. The CDR3 is 15 residues long. The germline CDR1 and CDR2 sequences are SGHVS and FNYEAQ. CDR3 DNA sequence: TGTGCCAGCAGACTGGGACAGGAAAGCACAGATACGCAGTATTTT. Protein product: CASRLGQESTDTQYF.

The V and J genes are TRBV15 and TRBJ2-7, with TRBD1 matching over 7 bases. Germline V gene data show CDR1 as LNHNV and CDR2 as YYDKDF (reference sequence). V lost 1 base and J lost 1; bases outside the gene matches: 7. This CDR3 spans 16 amino acids. The CDR3 spells CATSRGPRDSSYEQYF. The CDR3, as DNA: TGTGCCACCAGCAGAGGTCCACGGGACAGTTCCTACGAGCAGTACTTC.

By sample share, this clone is medium-sized. The chain carries TRBV10-1 and TRBJ2-7; D gene ambiguous. The CDR3 extends over 14 amino acids. Per the germline V gene, CDR1 is WNHNN and CDR2 is SYGVQD (reference sequence). V gave up 0 bases and J gave up 1 base, with 7 bases separating them. The CDR3: CASSESPQSYEQYF. CDR3 sequence (DNA): TGCGCCAGCAGTGAGTCGCCACAATCCTACGAGCAGTACTTC.